This paragraph reports one T cell receptor beta chain. This clone was seen a few times. The target of this receptor is not known. No base quality information exists; no much larger clone differs at one position. The CDR3, from cysteine to phenylalanine, totals 13 residues. Only the CDR3 part of the read is kept: 39 bases, read in frame from the first base. Relative to germline, V is 3 bases shorter and J is 2 bases shorter, with 7 bases between their ends. From a lookup of the germline V gene (reference sequence), CDR1 and CDR2 are WNHNN and SYGVQD. To be included, a participant needed at least one PBMC sample from before ART initiation plus at least two post-ART samples. Every participant with HIV received treatment in the United States of America. Before DNA extraction, cryopreserved samples of roughly 1-10 million PBMC were thawed and washed. At the time of the earliest PBMC sample, participants with HIV were aged between roughly 20 and 54 years. PBMC samples were contributed by each participant from 1-4 timepoints before ART initiation and 2-8 timepoints after ART initiation, with a median of 7 samples. Serial HIV viral load, CD4+ T-cell count, ART history and demographic data were obtained for every participant. A Qiagen kit on a QIAcube was used to extract genomic DNA from unsorted PBMC, with samples processed in batches of 12.

This sample was taken from a study of long-term antiretroviral therapy in people with HIV (dated by TCRdb to between 2021 and 2023). As for the study more broadly: The earliest samples were collected roughly a decade before the 2015 WHO recommendation for immediate ART, at a time when ART was usually postponed until CD4 counts fell. This retrospective serial study examined whether starting ART and sustained HIV suppression were associated with changes in the composition and diversity of the TRB repertoire in peripheral blood. About 35% of the 30 participants with HIV were female. No cross-contamination during QIAcube processing was shown when test extractions of a monoclonal T-cell line were performed alongside over 25 polyclonal samples. A total of 192 cryopreserved PBMC samples were contributed to the cohort by 30 adults with confirmed HIV infection, with samples collected serially over a mean of roughly six years (range 1-12).

Sequencing of the TRB variable region was done with the immunoSEQ hsTCRB v3.0 assay at survey level resolution. The targeted TRB sequencing depth was about 40,000-50,000 T-cell genomes per sample. An Illumina MiSeq with a v3 150-cycle kit was used to sequence the pooled TRB libraries. The study's own analysis went as follows. Repertoire analysis ran in R within a reproducible Nextflow workflow covering QC, data transformation and analysis. LymphoSeq2, an R package for AIRR-Seq data exploration, was used to implement custom analyses. After excluding a handful of samples that yielded fewer than 5000 total TRB sequences, 150 to 200 HIV repertoires remained for analysis. Among the 180 to 200 HIV repertoires that were kept, roughly 59 were collected before ART initiation and around 130 were collected after ART initiation. Repertoires were downsampled to 5000 TRB nucleotide sequences, with summary statistics averaged over 100 downsampling iterations. The analysis kept only TRB sequences whose CDR3 regions were at least seven amino acids long. Diversity was measured with a Shannon entropy-derived clonality score and the Gini coefficient. In the repertoire networks, any two of the top 5000 CDR3 amino acid sequences were linked whenever the two sequences differed by an edit distance of one. Antigen specificity groups and MHC restriction were predicted for TRB CDR3 amino acid sequences with GLIPH2. CDR3 amino acid sequences were matched against VDJdb and McPAS-TCR to flag known CMV, EBV, HIV or tissue antigen associations. Pre-ART, post-ART and control groups were compared with Wilcoxon signed-rank tests and Holm-Bonferroni correction. The table was pulled from immuneACCESS by TCRdb, which kept in-frame rearrangements only. Such tables lose some clones; where checked, under half of the loss comes from unresolved V genes, and the rest has no known cause. V and J calls and clone size are as listed in that table; D and trimming were resolved from the DNA. The sample data list 20,000 to 30,000 clones, and 65% to 90% of these were observed just once. About 15% of the sample is taken by the ten largest.

Points the paper makes about the study in general: Inferences about post-ART repertoire changes were limited because no data were available on ART adherence, viral resistance or therapy changes. Because pre-ART samples had limited cell numbers, profiling was done on unsorted PBMC rather than on sorted CD4+ and CD8+ T cells. Starting ART was linked to a significant rise in TRB diversity, yet even with long-term ART the diversity remained significantly lower than in transplant donor controls. HIV repertoires had narrower CDR3 length ranges than controls, and the network structure suggested an antigen-experienced repertoire that shifted only slightly toward naive after ART. Expanded TRB clones identified before ART initiation dominated the repertoire at all time points, although this dominance fluctuated and declined in many PLHIV after ART. The samples span the years 2004 to 2017, and the ART regimens used at that time may not be as effective as current regimens. Owing to limited PBMC availability, only the TCR beta chain was sequenced, without alpha chain pairing.

The sequence came from a man aged 45-60 years with HIV. Material: unsorted PBMCs, obtained 1.2 years after starting antiretroviral therapy. Recombination joined TRBV10-1 with TRBJ1-2, with the D segment identity uncertain. The DNA sequence follows: TGCGCCAGCAGTGAAGGCAGGAACTATGGCTACACCTTC. Its translation is CASSEGRNYGYTF.